At least ten counts were recorded for the clone carrying this T cell receptor beta chain. The data were obtained in a study of T cells in Graves' hyperthyroidism and ophthalmopathy. Amplification of TCR beta CDR3 regions was performed using RNA transcripts as template. In the first-round RT-PCR of the TCR CDR3, the HTBI primer set was used. TCRdb independently ran MiXCR on the multiplex PCR reads; one entry per CDR3 protein. The data contain 250,000 to 300,000 distinct CDR3 sequences, 13% of them singletons. The CDR3 has 13 amino acids. V trimming: 5 bases; J trimming: 9 bases; junction bases outside the gene matches: 7. The germline gives CDR1 SGHAT, CDR2 FQNNGV.

The TCR originated in a woman in her twenties or thirties with Graves' hyperthyroidism that later progressed to Graves' ophthalmopathy. Sample: blood. V usage is TRBV11-2 and J usage is TRBJ2-4; 7 nucleotides line up with TRBD1. CDR3 sequence: CASSPGQDAIQYF. CDR3 nucleotides: TGTGCCAGCAGCCCAGGACAGGACGCCATTCAGTACTTC.